A selection of T cell receptor beta chains follows, all from one sample in a study of blood T cell repertoires in COVID-19. Using immunoSEQ multiplex PCR, the repertoire was profiled, and TCRdb retains in-frame clones only, with some absent. The sample yields roughly 200,000 clones, roughly 90% seen once. Sequenced material: peripheral blood. The source is a man aged 50 or older with COVID-19, enrolled during active disease. The CDR3 runs from the conserved cysteine through the conserved F or W. A D gene is named only where the DNA matches it firmly. Clone size is shown for a subset of rows, as once, few, many or a class of expanded clone.

D	size	V	J	DNA	CDR3
TRBD1	NA	TRBV11-1	TRBJ2-6	TGTGCCAGCAGCTTTCAGGGGGCGGGCGGGGCCAACGTCCTGACTTTC	CASSFQGAGGANVLTF
TRBD1	NA	TRBV9	TRBJ1-1	TGTGCCAGCAGAAGGACAGGGTCTGAAGCTTTCTTT	CASRRTGSEAFF
NA	NA	TRBV3-1/TRBV3-2	TRBJ2-1	TGTGCCAGCAGCCAAGTTTCAACCACAGGATACAATGAGCAGTTCTTC	CASSQVSTTGYNEQFF
TRBD1	NA	TRBV5-4	TRBJ2-5	TGTGCCAGCAGCTTGGACAGGGGGCGGGAGACCCAGTACTTC	CASSLDRGRETQYF
TRBD2	once	TRBV12-5	TRBJ2-1	TGTGCTAGCGACCACGGGACAGCCGGGACTAGCGGGAGTTCTCTCTATGAGCAGTTCTTC	CASDHGTAGTSGSSLYEQFF
TRBD1	NA	TRBV23-1	TRBJ2-3	TGCGCCAGCAGCGGACAGGGAGCCACAGATACGCAGTATTTT	CASSGQGATDTQYF
NA	NA	TRBV27	TRBJ2-1	TGTGCCAGCAGCAAGGACACCACCAGCTCCTACAATGAGCAGTTCTTC	CASSKDTTSSYNEQFF
NA	NA	TRBV27	TRBJ1-1	TGTGCCAGCACTTTGGATCCCCGGGGGGTTACTGAAGCTTTCTTT	CASTLDPRGVTEAFF
NA	NA	TRBV6-4	TRBJ2-3	TGTGCCAGCAGTGCTCAGGGACATAGCACAGATACGCAGTATTTT	CASSAQGHSTDTQYF
TRBD2	NA	TRBV23-1	TRBJ2-7	TGCGCCAGCGGGTCTAGCGGGAAATTCGGCTCTTACGAGCAGTACTTC	CASGSSGKFGSYEQYF
NA	NA	TRBV7-6	TRBJ2-1	TGTGCCAGCAGCTTAGCGGCTGGGCCGTCCTACAATGAGCAGTTCTTC	CASSLAAGPSYNEQFF
TRBD1	NA	TRBV30	TRBJ1-2	TGTGCCTGGAGTGGGAAAGGACAGGGAAAATTTGGCTACACCTTC	CAWSGKGQGKFGYTF
NA	NA	TRBV6-6	TRBJ2-2	TGTGCCAGCAGTTACCTGGGGCCTACTCCCCCCGGGGAGCTGTTTTTT	CASSYLGPTPPGELFF
NA	NA	TRBV6-6	TRBJ2-7	TGTGCCAGCCCTAGGAGTTTAGCAGAGGAGCAGTACTTC	CASPRSLAEEQYF
NA	NA	TRBV3-1/TRBV3-2	TRBJ2-2	TGTGCCAGCAGCCAAGCTGGGGAGCTGTTTTTT	CASSQAGELFF
NA	NA	TRBV6-5	TRBJ2-6	TGTGCCAGCAAGGAGATCTCTGGGGCCAACGTCCTGACTTTC	CASKEISGANVLTF
NA	NA	TRBV12-3/TRBV12-4	TRBJ1-2	TGTGCCAGCCGCTCTACAGGCGACTATGGCTACACCTTC	CASRSTGDYGYTF
TRBD2	NA	TRBV10-3	TRBJ2-1	TGTGCCATCAGTGAGTTGAGACTAGCATTCAGTGATGAGCAGTTCTTC	CAISELRLAFSDEQFF
TRBD1	NA	TRBV18	TRBJ1-1	TGTGCCAGCCTCATTGGGGACAGGGTTTATACTGAAGCTTTCTTT	CASLIGDRVYTEAFF
NA	NA	TRBV5-1	TRBJ1-1	TGCGCCAGCAGCTTGGACAGGAAGAACACTGAAGCTTTCTTT	CASSLDRKNTEAFF
TRBD1	once	TRBV19	TRBJ1-3	TGTGCCAGTAGTTCCCGGGATCAGGGGGACACCATATATTTT	CASSSRDQGDTIYF
TRBD1	NA	TRBV7-8	TRBJ1-5	TGTGCCAGCAGCCAGGGGGTGGGGGCGAGTCAGCCCCAGCATTTT	CASSQGVGASQPQHF
NA	NA	TRBV11-2	TRBJ2-5	TGTGCCAGCAGCTTAAATGGCAGGCTTCGGGAGACCCAGTACTTC	CASSLNGRLRETQYF
NA	NA	TRBV11-2	TRBJ2-7	TGTGCCAGCAGCAGGAACAGGGACGAGCAGTACTTC	CASSRNRDEQYF
NA	NA	TRBV5-1	TRBJ1-1	TGCGCCAGCAGCTCCCAGGGGTCGAACACTGAAGCTTTCTTT	CASSSQGSNTEAFF
NA	NA	TRBV9	TRBJ1-1	TGTGCCAGCAGCGTGACAGGGAACACTGAAGCTTTCTTT	CASSVTGNTEAFF
NA	NA	TRBV7-9	TRBJ2-5	TGTGCCAGCAGCTTAGTATCCCAAGAGACCCAGTACTTC	CASSLVSQETQYF
NA	NA	TRBV3-1/TRBV3-2	TRBJ2-7	TGTGCCAGCAGCTCCGGGACACCCACCTACGAGCAGTACTTC	CASSSGTPTYEQYF
NA	NA	TRBV3-1/TRBV3-2	TRBJ1-4	TGTGCCAGCAGCGAAACAGGGTTTGATGATGAAAAACTGTTTTTT	CASSETGFDDEKLFF